The present TCR beta chain was sequenced within a study of OX40 agonist ivuxolimab in advanced cancers. Study at large: Patients were given ivuxolimab, an antibody that agonizes OX40 (CD134). Patients were 82.7% male with ages about 20 to 79, mean around 61.

The table came from immunoSEQ multiplex PCR; TCRdb's copy has only in-frame clones and leaves some out. The sample has about 84,000 clones, around 94% seen once. The CDR3 runs to 15 residues. Germline V gene lookup returns CDR1 SGHVS and CDR2 FQNEAQ. The V end lost 3 bases, the J end lost 0 bases, and 11 bases lay between the germline ends. Findings of the study overall: Clonal expansion from baseline to week 6 occurred in both CD4+ and CD8+ T cells. Expanded clones belonging to CD8+ T cells outnumbered, on average, those of CD4+.

About this clone itself: What it binds is not known. Other DNA sequences in this specimen translate into the identical CDR3.

The rearrangement uses TRBV7-8 and TRBJ1-2; D is perhaps TRBD1 (5 bases). The sample consisted of CD4+ or CD8+ T cells sorted from blood, taken in a trial of the OX40 agonist ivuxolimab. The sequence derives from an adult with an advanced solid tumor such as melanoma, head and neck, liver or kidney cancer. CDR3 coding DNA: TGTGCCAGCAGCTTGGGGGGGAGTACTAACTATGGCTACACCTTC. Its protein product is CASSLGGSTNYGYTF.